The 2 T cell receptor beta chains listed next were all sequenced from one sample in a study of shared clonotypes between healthy human individuals. The repertoire was sequenced with immunoSEQ multiplex PCR; TCRdb's copy has only in-frame clones and lacks some. The sample comprises about 2.4 million clones, 93% of which are singletons, and approximately 0.36% rests with the top ten. Sequencing was carried out using naive CD4+ T cells from PBMCs. Subset described: CD45RA+ positively selected. The receptors here all came from a man aged 18-30 years in good health. Some clones in this sample may be carry-over from other donors' samples.

This chain joins TRBV15 and TRBJ2-3, with D uncertain. Trimming took off 5 bases at V and 1 base at J, with 4 bases between the two ends. Germline loops: CDR1 LNHNV, CDR2 YYDKDF (reference sequence). The CDR3 spans 12 residues. The CDR3 sequence: CATSFRTDTQYF. DNA for the CDR3: TGTGCCACCAGCTTTCGCACAGATACGCAGTATTTT.

This chain joins TRBV28 and TRBJ2-7; 8 nucleotides match TRBD2. The V gene end was trimmed by 7 bases and the J gene end by 2 bases; junction bases not matched to a gene: 10. Germline V gives CDR1 MDHEN, CDR2 SYDVKM. The CDR3 sequence is 15 residues long. In DNA form, the CDR3 reads TGTGCCAGCACCTCCGCGGGGGGTACGGCCTACGAGCAGTACTTC. Its translation: CASTSAGGTAYEQYF.